These T cell receptor beta chains were read from a single sample in a study of response to subunit inactivated influenza vaccine. TCRdb recomputed calls from the RT-PCR reads with MiXCR, one row per CDR3 protein. The sample lists approximately 250,000 distinct CDR3 sequences; 9% to 15% were seen once. Sequenced material: non-naive T cells sorted from PBMCs, taken 14 to 15 days before vaccination. Source of these receptors: a man aged 45-65 years who received an inactivated influenza vaccine. Both conserved end residues are part of each CDR3. A D gene is named only where the DNA matches it firmly. Size is omitted from some rows. Given values are once, few, many or a class for expanded clones.

TRBJ2-5,TRBV6-1,-,-,CASSGRHKETQYF,TGTGCCAGCAGTGGGAGACACAAAGAGACCCAGTACTTC
TRBJ1-3,TRBV11-2,many,-,CASSLTSGNTIYF,TGTGCCAGCAGCCTGACATCTGGAAACACCATATATTTT
TRBJ2-5,TRBV11-3,-,TRBD2,CASSMTSGVQETQYF,TGTGCCAGCAGCATGACTAGCGGGGTACAAGAGACCCAGTACTTC
TRBJ2-1,TRBV20-1,-,TRBD2,CSAEGLAGGSYNEQFF,TGCAGTGCAGAAGGACTAGCGGGGGGCTCCTACAATGAGCAGTTCTTC
TRBJ2-1,TRBV7-2,few,TRBD2,CASSPQTSGGYNEQFF,TGTGCCAGCAGCCCACAGACTAGCGGGGGTTACAATGAGCAGTTCTTC
TRBJ1-1,TRBV10-3,few,-,CAISERPPEAFF,TGTGCCATCAGTGAGCGGCCTCCTGAAGCTTTCTTT
TRBJ1-2,TRBV5-1,once,-,CAISLDGSGSYGYTF,TGCGCCATCAGCTTGGACGGCAGCGGAAGCTATGGCTACACCTTC
TRBJ2-2,TRBV19,-,TRBD1,CASSRTGFNTGELFF,TGTGCCAGTAGCCGGACAGGGTTCAACACCGGGGAGCTGTTTTTT
TRBJ2-7,TRBV7-2,few,-,CASSGTFYEQYF,TGTGCCAGCTCGGGAACTTTCTACGAGCAGTACTTC
TRBJ1-5,TRBV30,many,-,CAWSAGGLNQPQHF,TGTGCCTGGAGTGCCGGGGGCCTGAATCAGCCCCAGCATTTT
TRBJ2-5,TRBV5-1,few,TRBD2,CASTRDATGGTQYF,TGCGCCAGCACTCGGGACGCAACGGGGGGGACCCAGTACTTC
TRBJ2-5,TRBV7-2,-,-,CASSSTGARTQYF,TGTGCCAGCAGCTCAACGGGGGCTCGGACCCAGTACTTC
TRBJ2-7,TRBV29-1,few,-,CSSRVFGEQYF,TGCAGCTCGAGGGTTTTTGGCGAGCAGTACTTC
TRBJ2-2,TRBV4-1,few,-,CASSPTPSRAGLGGELFF,TGCGCCAGCAGCCCGACCCCCTCCAGGGCCGGTTTAGGAGGGGAGCTGTTTTTT
TRBJ2-2,TRBV20-1,many,TRBD2,CSAGTPGGGGGELFF,TGCAGTGCTGGGACCCCTGGGGGGGGTGGCGGGGAGCTGTTTTTT
TRBJ2-2,TRBV11-2,few,TRBD2,CASRIAGGLNTGELFF,TGTGCCAGCAGAATAGCGGGAGGTTTGAACACCGGGGAGCTGTTTTTT
TRBJ1-2,TRBV12-3/TRBV12-4,many,-,CASSPGGLPWSYTF,TGTGCCAGCAGTCCGGGGGGACTGCCTTGGAGCTACACCTTC
TRBJ2-7,TRBV10-3,many,TRBD1,CAISESPPYWTGVDGEQYF,TGTGCCATCAGTGAGTCGCCCCCTTACTGGACAGGGGTCGATGGCGAGCAGTACTTC
TRBJ2-7,TRBV6-2/TRBV6-3,few,TRBD1,CASSYHGTAKNEQYF,TGTGCCAGCAGTTACCACGGGACAGCAAAAAACGAGCAGTACTTC
TRBJ2-3,TRBV20-1,-,TRBD2,CSAHQPSGRGADTQYF,TGCAGTGCTCATCAGCCTAGCGGGAGGGGTGCAGATACGCAGTATTTT
TRBJ2-3,TRBV5-1,many,-,CASSFRQTDTQYF,TGCGCCAGCAGCTTTAGGCAGACAGATACGCAGTATTTT
TRBJ2-3,TRBV13,-,-,CASSPAPLELGTDTQYF,TGTGCCAGCAGCCCCGCCCCCCTGGAGTTAGGCACAGATACGCAGTATTTT
TRBJ2-3,TRBV27,few,TRBD2,CASTKLLAGSTDTQYF,TGTGCCAGCACCAAACTACTAGCGGGAAGCACAGATACGCAGTATTTT
TRBJ2-7,TRBV5-1,many,-,CASSLGQGGNEQYF,TGCGCCAGCAGCTTGGGACAGGGAGGGAACGAGCAGTACTTC
TRBJ1-1,TRBV27,few,-,CASSYRGVTEAFF,TGTGCCAGCAGTTATCGGGGGGTTACTGAAGCTTTCTTT
TRBJ2-5,TRBV5-1,many,-,CASSLEETQYF,TGCGCCAGCAGCTTGGAAGAGACCCAGTACTTC
TRBJ1-1,TRBV30,few,TRBD1,CACESGQKNTEAFF,TGTGCCTGCGAGTCGGGACAGAAGAACACTGAAGCTTTCTTT
TRBJ2-7,TRBV7-2,-,TRBD2,CATQRTSDYEQYF,TGTGCCACTCAACGGACTAGCGATTACGAGCAGTACTTC
TRBJ2-1,TRBV20-1,few,-,CSARDLADGGYNEQFF,TGCAGTGCTAGAGATCTGGCGGACGGAGGTTACAATGAGCAGTTCTTC
TRBJ2-7,TRBV27,-,TRBD1,CANQDRRTYEQYF,TGTGCCAACCAGGACAGGAGAACCTACGAGCAGTACTTC
TRBJ2-2,TRBV7-2,few,-,CASSKGGGAGELFF,TGTGCCAGCAGCAAAGGGGGAGGGGCCGGGGAGCTGTTTTTT
TRBJ1-1,TRBV6-2/TRBV6-3,few,-,CATRVSSEAFF,TGTGCCACCAGGGTTAGTTCTGAAGCTTTCTTT
TRBJ1-5,TRBV20-1,-,-,CSANLPGGSNQPQHF,TGCAGTGCTAACCTCCCGGGAGGAAGCAATCAGCCCCAGCATTTT
TRBJ1-2,TRBV30,-,-,CACLKEENFYGYTF,TGTGCCTGTTTGAAGGAGGAAAATTTTTATGGCTACACCTTC
TRBJ1-2,TRBV7-2,many,-,CASSLAGVGYGYTF,TGTGCCAGCAGCTTAGCGGGGGTAGGCTATGGCTACACCTTC
TRBJ2-6,TRBV27,few,-,CASSFRGRGANVLTF,TGTGCCAGCAGTTTTAGGGGACGGGGGGCCAACGTCCTGACTTTC
TRBJ2-3,TRBV4-1,-,-,CASSRSRGIADTQYF,TGCGCCAGCAGTCGTAGTCGGGGTATCGCAGATACGCAGTATTTT
TRBJ1-2,TRBV6-1,few,TRBD1,CASGTGTLIYGYTF,TGTGCCAGCGGGACAGGAACCCTGATATATGGCTACACCTTC
TRBJ1-1,TRBV27,-,TRBD1,CASSWTGLNTEAFF,TGTGCCAGCAGTTGGACAGGGTTGAACACTGAAGCTTTCTTT
TRBJ2-6,TRBV5-1,-,TRBD1,CASSFQGAGGANVLTF,TGCGCCAGCAGCTTCCAGGGGGCTGGGGGGGCCAACGTCCTGACTTTC
TRBJ2-5,TRBV5-5,-,TRBD1,CASSLRTGQGRETRYF,TGTGCCAGCAGCTTGCGGACGGGACAGGGGCGAGAGACCCGGTACTTC